This T cell receptor (beta chain) originates from a study of blood T cells in healthy people across ages (dated by TCRdb to 2014 to 2015). For the study in its entirety: In model experiments, template switching captured about one uniquely barcoded TCR beta cDNA molecule for every two T cells. To track age-related changes in TCR beta repertoire diversity, the study relied on deep sequencing normalized with unique cDNA molecular identifiers. The donors were divided into four age groups: young (average around 15 years), middle-aged (almost 40), aged (about 61) and long-lived (82). To avoid experimental bias, donors of different ages were distributed randomly across sequencing lanes. For two donors (one aged 18 to 29 and one aged 80 or older), the study analyzed two additional independent replicas of 1 million unique cDNA reads from the same blood draw. On the study overall, not on this receptor specifically: Bulk unsorted PBMC profiling prevented conclusive comparison of naive and antigen-experienced compartments. A strong correlation was found between observed TCR beta diversity and the percentage of naive T cells measured by flow cytometry. Observed TCR beta diversity per million T cells fell roughly linearly with age, and a significant reduction was already apparent by age around 36. Estimates of total diversity from one million sequenced T cells were regarded as lower bounds and underestimates. Donor CMV infection status was unknown, potentially confounding age-related changes in expanded clonotypes. Compared with the aged group, the long-lived group had more naive CD4+ T cells, fewer expanded clones and increased TCR diversity, suggesting age selection.

Here V drops 4 bases and J drops 6 bases, and the junction holds 7 bases not matched to any gene. The germline V gene encodes CDR1 DFQATT and CDR2 SNEGSKA (reference sequence). The CDR3 sequence holds 14 residues, the cysteine and phenylalanine included. Only CDR3 DNA is held: 42 bases, read in frame from base 1. Donors were about 36 systemically healthy Caucasian individuals from Russia aged roughly 6 to 100 years. Each donor gave around 9.8 milliliters of peripheral blood, collected into EDTA-treated Vacutainer tubes. Ficoll-Paque density-gradient centrifugation was used to isolate PBMCs, with at least 6 million per sample. Total RNA was extracted from PBMCs with Trizol reagent, with at least 5 micrograms obtained per sample. For every donor, flow cytometry on a PBMC aliquot measured the percentage of naive CD45RAhigh/CD27high T cells. The library was built by means of 5' RACE. Data came from an Illumina HiSeq 2500. The second PCR ran for roughly 7 to 12 cycles and used a J-beta primer mix along with a sample-barcoded 5' primer. A unique molecular identifier was introduced onto each TCR beta cDNA molecule by a template-switch 5' adaptor carrying 12 random nucleotides. Each sample yielded at least 2.5 million CDR3-containing paired-end reads. First-strand cDNA was synthesized from all RNA with the Mint cDNA synthesis kit, primed by a TRBC-specific oligonucleotide. All cDNA was treated with uracil-DNA glycosylase and then went through a first 18-cycle PCR with the universal primers M1SS and BC2_uni_R. The authors' pipeline ran thus. For normalization, 1 million high-quality reads, each with a distinct molecular identifier, were randomly selected from each sample. Reads sharing molecular identifiers were discarded rather than binned into consensus sequences. MiTCR, run with a Q25 quality threshold and the strictest error-elimination algorithm, handled CDR3 identification, clonotype clustering and error correction. A nonparametric unseen species model with Euler transformation was used to estimate lower-bound total TCR beta diversity. In TCRdb, the public reads were trimmed at Q25 with fastp and aligned with MiXCR, with productive beta chains retained. Identical CDR3 protein sequences are pooled into one entry, listed with their most common genes and DNA. For this entry, the V and J calls and clone size follow TCRdb and not the study's own pipeline. The sample profile shows about a million distinct CDR3 sequences; approximately 50% of them were found once. Jointly, the top ten make up 20% to 25% of the sample.

About this clonotype itself: Which antigen it targets is not known. Base-call qualities are not available, and no considerably larger clone is one nucleotide away.

The chain uses TRBV20-1 and TRBJ1-5; TRBD1 fits 9 bases in the junction. The TCR originated in a woman aged 60-70 years in good health. Sequenced input: blood. The encoded CDR3 is CSATGTGLFQPQHF. The DNA reads TGCAGTGCTACCGGGACAGGGTTGTTTCAGCCCCAGCATTTT.